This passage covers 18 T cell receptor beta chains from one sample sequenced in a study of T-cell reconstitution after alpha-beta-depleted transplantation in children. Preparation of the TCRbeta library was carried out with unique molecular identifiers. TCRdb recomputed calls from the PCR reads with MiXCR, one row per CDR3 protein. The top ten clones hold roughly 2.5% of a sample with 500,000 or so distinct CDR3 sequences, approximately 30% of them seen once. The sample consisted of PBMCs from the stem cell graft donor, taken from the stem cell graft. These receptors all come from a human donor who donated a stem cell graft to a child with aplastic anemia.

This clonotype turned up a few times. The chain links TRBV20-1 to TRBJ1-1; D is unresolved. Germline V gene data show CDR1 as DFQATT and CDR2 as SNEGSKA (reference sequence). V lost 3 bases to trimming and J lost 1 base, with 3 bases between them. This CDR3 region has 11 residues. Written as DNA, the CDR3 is TGCAGTGCTAGGCGGAACACTGAAGCTTTCTTT. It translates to CSARRNTEAFF.

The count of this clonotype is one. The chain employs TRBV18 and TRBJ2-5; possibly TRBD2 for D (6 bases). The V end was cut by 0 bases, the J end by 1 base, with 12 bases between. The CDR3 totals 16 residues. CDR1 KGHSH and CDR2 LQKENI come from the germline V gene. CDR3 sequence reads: CASSPPHMRGQETQYF. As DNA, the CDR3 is TGTGCCAGCTCACCACCTCACATGCGGGGCCAAGAGACCCAGTACTTC.

The CDR3 loop is CASSLSSSGRATGELFF. DNA for the CDR3: TGTGCCAGCAGCTTAAGCTCTAGCGGGAGGGCCACCGGGGAGCTGTTTTTT. The rearrangement joins TRBV7-3 to TRBJ2-2; 12 bases are shared with TRBD2. With V trimmed by 1 base and J by 4 bases, 4 bases remained unmatched. Germline V lookup: CDR1 SGHTA, CDR2 FQGTGA. The CDR3 length is 17 residues.

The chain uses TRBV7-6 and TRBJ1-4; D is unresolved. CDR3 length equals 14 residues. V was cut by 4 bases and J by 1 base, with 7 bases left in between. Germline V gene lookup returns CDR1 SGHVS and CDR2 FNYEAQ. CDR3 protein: CASSSQRTNEKLFF. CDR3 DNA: TGTGCCAGCAGCTCACAACGAACTAATGAAAAACTGTTTTTT. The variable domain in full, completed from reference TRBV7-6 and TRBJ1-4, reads GAGVSQSPRYKVTKRGQDVALRCDPISGHVSLYWYRQALGQGPEFLTYFNYEAQQDKSGLPNDRFSAERPEGSISTLTIQRTEQRDSAMYRCASSSQRTNEKLFFGSGTQLSVL.

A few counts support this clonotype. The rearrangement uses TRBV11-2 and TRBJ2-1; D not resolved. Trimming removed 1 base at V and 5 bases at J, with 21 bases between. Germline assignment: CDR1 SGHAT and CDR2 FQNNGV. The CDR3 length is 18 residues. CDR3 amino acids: CASSLVPWSHEKNNEQFF. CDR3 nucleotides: TGTGCCAGCAGCTTAGTCCCCTGGAGCCATGAAAAGAACAATGAGCAGTTCTTC.

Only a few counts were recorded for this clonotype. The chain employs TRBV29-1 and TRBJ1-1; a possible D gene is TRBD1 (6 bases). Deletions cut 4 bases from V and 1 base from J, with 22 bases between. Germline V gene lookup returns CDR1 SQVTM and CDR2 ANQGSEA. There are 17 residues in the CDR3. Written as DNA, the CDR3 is TGCAGCGTTGGGGGGCGAGGGGAAGTGAAGGGGAACACTGAAGCTTTCTTT. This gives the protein CSVGGRGEVKGNTEAFF.

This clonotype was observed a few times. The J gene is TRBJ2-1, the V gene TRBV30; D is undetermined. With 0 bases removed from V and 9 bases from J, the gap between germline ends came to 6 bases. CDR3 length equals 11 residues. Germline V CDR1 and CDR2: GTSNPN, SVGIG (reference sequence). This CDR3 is CAWSVNGEQFF. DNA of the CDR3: TGTGCCTGGAGTGTAAACGGTGAGCAGTTCTTC.

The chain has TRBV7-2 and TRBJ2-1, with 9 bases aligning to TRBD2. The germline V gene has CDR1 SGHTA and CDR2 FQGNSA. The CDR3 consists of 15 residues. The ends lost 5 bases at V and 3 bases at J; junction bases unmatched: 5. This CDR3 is CASSKRTSDYNEQFF. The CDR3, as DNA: TGTGCCAGCAGCAAGAGGACTAGCGACTACAATGAGCAGTTCTTC.

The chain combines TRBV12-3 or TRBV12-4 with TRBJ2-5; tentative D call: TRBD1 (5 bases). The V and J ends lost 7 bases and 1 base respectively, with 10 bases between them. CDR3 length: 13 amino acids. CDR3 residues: CASTARAQETQYF. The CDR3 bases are TGTGCCAGCACCGCCAGGGCCCAAGAGACCCAGTACTTC.

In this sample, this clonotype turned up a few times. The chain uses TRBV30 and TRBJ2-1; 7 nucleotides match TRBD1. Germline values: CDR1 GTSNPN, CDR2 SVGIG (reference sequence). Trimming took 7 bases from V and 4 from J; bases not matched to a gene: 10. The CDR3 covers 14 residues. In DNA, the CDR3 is TGTGCCTCCACAGGGGCCCCTCCTTACAATGAGCAGTTCTTC. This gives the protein CASTGAPPYNEQFF.

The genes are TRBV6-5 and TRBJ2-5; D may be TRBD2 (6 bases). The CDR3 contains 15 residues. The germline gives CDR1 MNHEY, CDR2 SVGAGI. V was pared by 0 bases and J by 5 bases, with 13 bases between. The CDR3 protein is CASSYSRRSGETQYF. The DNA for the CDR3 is TGTGCCAGCAGTTACTCGAGACGGAGCGGGGAGACCCAGTACTTC.

DNA of the CDR3: TGTGCCAGCAGCCCTATAAGGGGGGCCGTAAGGGACAATGAGCAGTTCTTC. Protein product: CASSPIRGAVRDNEQFF. This chain connects TRBV5-5 to TRBJ2-1; TRBD1 or TRBD2 may be the D gene (6 bases each). The CDR3 is 17 residues long. Germline loops: CDR1 SGHKS, CDR2 YYEKEE (reference sequence). The V and J ends lost 4 bases and 5 bases respectively, with 22 bases between them.

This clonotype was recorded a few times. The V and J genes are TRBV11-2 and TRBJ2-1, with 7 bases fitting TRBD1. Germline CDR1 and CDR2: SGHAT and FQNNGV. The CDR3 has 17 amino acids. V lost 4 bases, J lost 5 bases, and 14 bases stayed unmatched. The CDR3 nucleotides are TGTGCCAGCAGCTCCACCCTAACGGGACAGAACCACAATGAGCAGTTCTTC. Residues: CASSSTLTGQNHNEQFF.

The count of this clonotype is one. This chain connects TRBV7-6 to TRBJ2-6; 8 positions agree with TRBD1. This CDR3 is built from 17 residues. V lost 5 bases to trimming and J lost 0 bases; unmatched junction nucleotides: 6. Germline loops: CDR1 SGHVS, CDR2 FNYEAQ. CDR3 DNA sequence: TGTGCCAGCAGCCAACAGGGGGGTGGCTCTGGGGCCAACGTCCTGACTTTC. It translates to CASSQQGGGSGANVLTF.

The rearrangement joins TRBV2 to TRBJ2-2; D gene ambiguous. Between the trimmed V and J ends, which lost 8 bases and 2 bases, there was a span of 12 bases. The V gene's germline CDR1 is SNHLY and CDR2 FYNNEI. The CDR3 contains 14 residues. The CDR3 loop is CASSVGQNTGELFF. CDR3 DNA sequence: TGTGCCAGCTCAGTAGGGCAAAACACCGGGGAGCTGTTTTTT.

The CDR3 here is CASSLRWGSYGYTF. The CDR3 DNA follows: TGTGCCAGCAGTTTACGATGGGGGAGCTATGGCTACACCTTC. The rearrangement links TRBV12-3 or TRBV12-4 to TRBJ1-2, with D possibly TRBD1 on 5 matching bases. V was pared by 2 bases and J by 4 bases, with 11 bases between. The CDR3 extends over 14 amino acids.

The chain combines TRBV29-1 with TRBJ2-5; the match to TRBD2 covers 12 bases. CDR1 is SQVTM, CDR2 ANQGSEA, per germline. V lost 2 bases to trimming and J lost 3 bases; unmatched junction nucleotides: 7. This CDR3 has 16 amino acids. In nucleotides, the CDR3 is TGCAGCGTTGAAATAAGTTGGACTAGCGGGAAAGAGACCCAGTACTTC. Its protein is CSVEISWTSGKETQYF.

Here the CDR3 reads CSTSQRNTEAFF. The CDR3 DNA reads as TGCAGTACCAGCCAGAGGAACACTGAAGCTTTCTTT. This rearrangement joins TRBV20-1 to TRBJ1-1; D is unclear. The CDR3 is 12 residues long. The V gene lost 8 bases and the J gene lost 1 base, with 11 bases spanning the gap. From germline, CDR1 is DFQATT and CDR2 SNEGSKA (reference sequence).